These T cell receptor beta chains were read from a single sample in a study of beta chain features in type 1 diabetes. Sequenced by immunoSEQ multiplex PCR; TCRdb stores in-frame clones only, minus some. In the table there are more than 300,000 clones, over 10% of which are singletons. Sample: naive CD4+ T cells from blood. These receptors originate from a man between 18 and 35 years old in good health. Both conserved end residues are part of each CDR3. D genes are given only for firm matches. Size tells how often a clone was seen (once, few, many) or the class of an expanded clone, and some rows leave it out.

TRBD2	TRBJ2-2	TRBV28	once	TGTGCCAGCAGACGACCGGGACTAGCGGGAGGAAAGAACACCGGGGAGCTGTTTTTT	CASRRPGLAGGKNTGELFF
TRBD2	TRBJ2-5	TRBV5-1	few	TGCGCCAGCAGCTTGGACGGGCCTAGCGGCTCAAGAGAGACCCAGTACTTC	CASSLDGPSGSRETQYF
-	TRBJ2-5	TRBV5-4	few	TGTGCCAGCAGCCACAGAGGGGGGGGCCAAGAGACCCAGTACTTC	CASSHRGGGQETQYF
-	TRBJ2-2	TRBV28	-	TGTGCCAGCTATCCAGCTAGCGCGAACACCGGGGAGCTGTTTTTT	CASYPASANTGELFF
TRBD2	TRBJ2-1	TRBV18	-	TGTGCCAGCTCACCGCGGGGGGACCGCAATGAGCAGTTCTTC	CASSPRGDRNEQFF
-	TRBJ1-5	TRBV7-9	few	TGTGCCAGCAGCTTAGCAGGGGCTCCTCAGCCCCAGCATTTT	CASSLAGAPQPQHF
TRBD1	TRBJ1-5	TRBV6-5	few	TGTGCCAGCAGACTCCTTTACAGGGGTCATCAGCCCCAGCATTTT	CASRLLYRGHQPQHF
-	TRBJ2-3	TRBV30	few	TGTGCCTGGAGTCGGGGGGATACGCAGTATTTT	CAWSRGDTQYF
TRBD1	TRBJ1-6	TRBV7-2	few	TGTGCCAGCAGCATTCGCGGGACAGGGAATTCACCCCTCCACTTT	CASSIRGTGNSPLHF
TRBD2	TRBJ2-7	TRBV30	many	TGTGCCCGGACTAGCGGGAGCTACGAGCAGTACTTC	CARTSGSYEQYF
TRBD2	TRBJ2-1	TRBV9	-	TGTGCCAGCAGCCCGAGCGGGATATACAATGAGCAGTTCTTC	CASSPSGIYNEQFF
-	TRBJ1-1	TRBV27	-	TGTGCCAGCAGTCATAGGACAGCCATGAACACTGAAGCTTTCTTT	CASSHRTAMNTEAFF
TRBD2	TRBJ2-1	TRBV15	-	TGTGCCACCAGCAGAGATCTTGGGACTACCCACAATGAGCAGTTCTTC	CATSRDLGTTHNEQFF
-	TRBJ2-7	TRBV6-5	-	TGTGCCAGCAGTTACTCCCGTGCGGGACGTTCCTACGAGCAGTACTTC	CASSYSRAGRSYEQYF
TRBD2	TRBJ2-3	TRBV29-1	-	TGCAGCGTTGAGGGGGGGACAGATACGCAGTATTTT	CSVEGGTDTQYF
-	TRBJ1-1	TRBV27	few	TGTGCCAGCAGTTTATCCCTGACGGGGAAAGCTTTCTTT	CASSLSLTGKAFF
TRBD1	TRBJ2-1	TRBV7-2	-	TGTGCCAGCACCGTCCGGCAGGGGGCAGGCAATGAGCAGTTCTTC	CASTVRQGAGNEQFF
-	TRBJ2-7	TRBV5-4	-	TGTGCCAGCAGCTTGGGAATTAGCGGCGCGCTCCCCTCCGAGCAGTACTTC	CASSLGISGALPSEQYF
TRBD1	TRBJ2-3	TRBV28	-	TGTGCCAGCAGTTCCGGACAGGGGGCTACAGATACGCAGTATTTT	CASSSGQGATDTQYF
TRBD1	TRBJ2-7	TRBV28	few	TGTGCCAGCAGTCATTGGACAGGCAGCTCCTACGAGCAGTACTTC	CASSHWTGSSYEQYF
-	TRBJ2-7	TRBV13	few	TGTGCCAGCAGCTTAGCCGGGAGCTCCTACGAGCAGTACTTC	CASSLAGSSYEQYF
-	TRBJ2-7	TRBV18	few	TGTGCCAGCTCACCAATTCTCTACGAGCAGTACTTC	CASSPILYEQYF
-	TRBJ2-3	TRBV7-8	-	TGTGCCAGCAGCTTCAATCCTCGGGATACGCAGTATTTT	CASSFNPRDTQYF
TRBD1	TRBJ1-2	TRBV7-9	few	TGTGCCAGCAGCCCAAGGGACAGGGGGCGCCTTGGCTACACCTTC	CASSPRDRGRLGYTF
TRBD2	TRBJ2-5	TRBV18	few	TGTGCCAGCTCACTCAACCTAGCGGGAGTGCGAGAGACCCAGTACTTC	CASSLNLAGVRETQYF
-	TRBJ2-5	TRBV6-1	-	TGTGCCAGCAGTGCCTACGTTCAGGGCCATCAAGAGACCCAGTACTTC	CASSAYVQGHQETQYF
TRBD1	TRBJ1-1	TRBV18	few	TGTGCCAGCTCACGGACGTCGACAGGGTCGAACACTGAAGCTTTCTTT	CASSRTSTGSNTEAFF
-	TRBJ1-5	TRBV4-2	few	TGTGCCAGCAGCCAAGGTCCAGGGGAGGGTCAGCCCCAGCATTTT	CASSQGPGEGQPQHF
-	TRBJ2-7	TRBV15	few	TGTGCCACCAGCATCGGTCCCTCGGACGAGCAGTACTTC	CATSIGPSDEQYF
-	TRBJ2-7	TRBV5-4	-	TGTGCCAGCAGCTTGGGATGGAGATCCTACGAGCAGTACTTC	CASSLGWRSYEQYF
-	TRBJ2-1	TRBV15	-	TGTGCCACCAGCAGAGTTCCCGTCGCGGTGTACAATGAGCAGTTCTTC	CATSRVPVAVYNEQFF
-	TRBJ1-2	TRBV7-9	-	TGTGCCAGCAGCTCCGCAGCTAACTATGGCTACACCTTC	CASSSAANYGYTF
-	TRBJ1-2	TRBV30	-	TGTGCCTGGAGTGACAGGACAAAGAGGGGGTATGGCTACACCTTC	CAWSDRTKRGYGYTF
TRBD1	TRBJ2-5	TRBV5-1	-	TGCGCCAGCAGCCCACTCCCAGGGGACAGGGCCACCCAGTACTTC	CASSPLPGDRATQYF
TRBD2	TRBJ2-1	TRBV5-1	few	TGCGCCAGCAGCCCCAGGACTAGCGGGGGTAACTACAATGAGCAGTTCTTC	CASSPRTSGGNYNEQFF
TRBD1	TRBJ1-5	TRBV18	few	TGTGCCAGCTCACGGGACAGCTCCCAGCCCCAGCATTTT	CASSRDSSQPQHF
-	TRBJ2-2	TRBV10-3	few	TGTGCCATCAGTGAGTCCCGGGACACCGGGGAGCTGTTTTTT	CAISESRDTGELFF
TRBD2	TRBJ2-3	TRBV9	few	TGTGCCAGCAGCGTTAGGCGGGTAGCGGGAGATACGCAGTATTTT	CASSVRRVAGDTQYF
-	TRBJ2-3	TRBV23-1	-	TGCGCCAGCAGTCCCTCTCTTGCGGGCAGGCCTAGCACAGATACGCAGTATTTT	CASSPSLAGRPSTDTQYF
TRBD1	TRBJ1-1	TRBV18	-	TGTGCCAGCTCAACAGGGGGAGGGAACACTGAAGCTTTCTTT	CASSTGGGNTEAFF
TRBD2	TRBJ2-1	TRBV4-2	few	TGTGCCAGCAGCCAAGATCCTGGCGGGGGGGAACGGGATGAGCAGTTCTTC	CASSQDPGGGERDEQFF
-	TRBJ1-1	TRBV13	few	TGTGCCAGCAGCGTCCACAGGGACACTGAAGCTTTCTTT	CASSVHRDTEAFF
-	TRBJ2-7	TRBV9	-	TGTGCCAGCAGCGTAGACACAGTTTACGAGCAGTACTTC	CASSVDTVYEQYF
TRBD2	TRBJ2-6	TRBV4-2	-	TGTGCCAGCAGCCTCTATAGAGGCGGGGGGACTGGGGCCAACGTCCTGACTTTC	CASSLYRGGGTGANVLTF
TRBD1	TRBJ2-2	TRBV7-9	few	TGTGCCAGCAGCTTATTCCCGACAGGGCCCACCGGGGAGCTGTTTTTT	CASSLFPTGPTGELFF
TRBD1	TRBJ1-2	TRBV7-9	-	TGTGCCAGCAGTCCGGACAGGAACTATGGCTACACCTTC	CASSPDRNYGYTF
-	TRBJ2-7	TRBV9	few	TGTGCCAGCAGCGTAGAAGTTGACAGCTCCTACGAGCAGTACTTC	CASSVEVDSSYEQYF
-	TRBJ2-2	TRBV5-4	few	TGTGCCAGCAGCCAAGAGCGTGGCGGGGGCCGGGAGCTGTTTTTT	CASSQERGGGRELFF
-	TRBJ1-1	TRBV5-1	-	TGCGCCAGCAGCCCTTGGTTCGGGACTGAAGCTTTCTTT	CASSPWFGTEAFF
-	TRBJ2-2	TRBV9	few	TGTGCCAGCAGCGTACGATCCAGGGTGGATACCGGGGAGCTGTTTTTT	CASSVRSRVDTGELFF
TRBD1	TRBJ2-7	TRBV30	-	TGTGCCTGGAGTAGTAAGGGGGCTAGATACGAGCAGTACTTC	CAWSSKGARYEQYF
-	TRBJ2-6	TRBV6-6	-	TGTGCCAGCAGTCTCTTCTCTGGGGCCAACGTCCTGACTTTC	CASSLFSGANVLTF
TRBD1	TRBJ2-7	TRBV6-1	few	TGTGCCAGCAGTGGGCCGGGACAGTCCTACGAGCAGTACTTC	CASSGPGQSYEQYF
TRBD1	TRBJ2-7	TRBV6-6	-	TGTGCCAGCAGTTACTCGGGACAGGGAGGTCCCTACGAGCAGTACTTC	CASSYSGQGGPYEQYF
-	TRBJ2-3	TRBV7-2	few	TGTGCCAGCAGCTTAGTTCCGGGATTTACAGATACGCAGTATTTT	CASSLVPGFTDTQYF
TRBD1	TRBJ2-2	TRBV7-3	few	TGTGCCAGCAGCCTTTATTGGACAGGGGTGAACACCGGGGAGCTGTTTTTT	CASSLYWTGVNTGELFF